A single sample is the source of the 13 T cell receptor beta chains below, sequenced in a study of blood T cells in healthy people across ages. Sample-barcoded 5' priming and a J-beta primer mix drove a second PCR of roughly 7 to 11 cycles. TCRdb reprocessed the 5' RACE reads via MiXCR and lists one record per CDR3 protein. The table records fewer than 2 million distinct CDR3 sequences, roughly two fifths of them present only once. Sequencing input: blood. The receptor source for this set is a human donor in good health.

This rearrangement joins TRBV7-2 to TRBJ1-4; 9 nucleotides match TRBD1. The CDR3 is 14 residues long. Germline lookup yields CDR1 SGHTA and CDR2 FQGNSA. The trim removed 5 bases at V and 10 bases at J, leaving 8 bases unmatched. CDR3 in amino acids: CASSATGGEPKLFF. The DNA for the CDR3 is TGTGCCAGCAGCGCGACAGGGGGGGAACCAAAACTGTTTTTT.

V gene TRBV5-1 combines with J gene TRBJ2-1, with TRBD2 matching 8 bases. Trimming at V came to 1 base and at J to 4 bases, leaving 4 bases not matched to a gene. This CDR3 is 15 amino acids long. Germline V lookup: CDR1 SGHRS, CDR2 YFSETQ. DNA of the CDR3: TGCGCCAGCAGCTTGCCGGTAGCGGGGTACAATGAGCAGTTCTTC. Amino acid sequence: CASSLPVAGYNEQFF.

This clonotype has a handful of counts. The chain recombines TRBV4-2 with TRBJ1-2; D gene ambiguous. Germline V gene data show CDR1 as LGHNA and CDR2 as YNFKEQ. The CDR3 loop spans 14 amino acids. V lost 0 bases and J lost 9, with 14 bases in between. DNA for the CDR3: TGTGCCAGCAGCCAAGATGACCTGGGAGTGCGCTACACCTTC. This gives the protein CASSQDDLGVRYTF.

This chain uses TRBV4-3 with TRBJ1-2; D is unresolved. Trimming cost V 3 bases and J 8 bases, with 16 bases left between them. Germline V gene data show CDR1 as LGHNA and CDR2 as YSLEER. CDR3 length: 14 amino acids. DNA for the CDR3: TGCGCCAGCAGCCACATACCGCACAGAGAGGGCTACACCTTC. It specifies CASSHIPHREGYTF.

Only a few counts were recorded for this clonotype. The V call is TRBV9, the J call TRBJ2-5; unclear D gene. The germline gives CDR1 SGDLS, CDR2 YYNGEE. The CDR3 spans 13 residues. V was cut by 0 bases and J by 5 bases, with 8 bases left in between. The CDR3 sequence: CASSVALLETQYF. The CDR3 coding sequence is TGTGCCAGCAGCGTAGCCTTACTGGAGACCCAGTACTTC. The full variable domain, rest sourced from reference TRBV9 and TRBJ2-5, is DSGVTQTPKHLITATGQRVTLRCSPRSGDLSVYWYQQSLDQGLQFLIQYYNGEERAKGNILERFSAQQFPDLHSELNLSSLELGDSALYFCASSVALLETQYFGPGTRLLVL.

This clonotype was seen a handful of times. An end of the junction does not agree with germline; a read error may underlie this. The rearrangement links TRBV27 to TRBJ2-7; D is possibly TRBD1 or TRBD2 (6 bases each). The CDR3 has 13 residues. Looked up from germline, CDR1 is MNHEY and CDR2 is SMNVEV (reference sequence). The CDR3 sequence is CASSRGTPYERYF. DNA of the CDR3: TGTGCCAGCAGTCGGGGGACACCCTACGAGCGGTACTTC.

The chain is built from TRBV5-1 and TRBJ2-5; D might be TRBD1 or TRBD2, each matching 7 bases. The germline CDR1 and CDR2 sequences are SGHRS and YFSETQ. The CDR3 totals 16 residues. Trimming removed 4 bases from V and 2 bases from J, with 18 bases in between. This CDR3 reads CASSRGDSSFQETQYF. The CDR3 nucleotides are TGCGCCAGCAGCCGGGGGGACAGCTCCTTTCAAGAGACCCAGTACTTC.

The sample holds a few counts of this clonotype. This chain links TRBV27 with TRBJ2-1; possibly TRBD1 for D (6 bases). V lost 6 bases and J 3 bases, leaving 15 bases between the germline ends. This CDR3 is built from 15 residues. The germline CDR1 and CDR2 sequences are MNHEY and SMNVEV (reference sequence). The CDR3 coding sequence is TGTGCCAGCAGCAAGACAGGAGCGAGCTACAATGAGCAGTTCTTC. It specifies CASSKTGASYNEQFF.

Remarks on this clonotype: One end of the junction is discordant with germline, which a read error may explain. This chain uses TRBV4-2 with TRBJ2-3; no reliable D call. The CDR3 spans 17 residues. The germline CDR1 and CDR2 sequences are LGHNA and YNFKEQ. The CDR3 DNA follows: TGCGCCAGCAGCCAAGATCATCGGCCGGCTAGCACAGATACGCAGTATTTT. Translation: CASSQDHRPASTDTQYF.

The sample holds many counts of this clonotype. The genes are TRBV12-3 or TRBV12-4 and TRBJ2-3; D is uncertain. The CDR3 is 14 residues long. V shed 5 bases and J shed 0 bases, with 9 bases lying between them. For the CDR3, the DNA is TGTGCCAGCAGTCCGACTCTCAGCACAGATACGCAGTATTTT. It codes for CASSPTLSTDTQYF.

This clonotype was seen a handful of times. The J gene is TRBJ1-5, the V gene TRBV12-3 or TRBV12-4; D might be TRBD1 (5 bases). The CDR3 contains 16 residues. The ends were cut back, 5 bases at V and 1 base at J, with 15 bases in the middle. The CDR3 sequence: CASSPSGGRSNQPQHF. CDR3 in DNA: TGTGCCAGCAGTCCCTCCGGGGGTCGGAGCAATCAGCCCCAGCATTTT.

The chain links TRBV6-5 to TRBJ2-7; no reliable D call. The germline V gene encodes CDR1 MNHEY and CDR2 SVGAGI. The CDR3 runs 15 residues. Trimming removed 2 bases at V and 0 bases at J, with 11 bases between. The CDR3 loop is CASSYARRSSYEQYF. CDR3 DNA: TGTGCCAGCAGTTACGCCCGTCGAAGCTCCTACGAGCAGTACTTC.

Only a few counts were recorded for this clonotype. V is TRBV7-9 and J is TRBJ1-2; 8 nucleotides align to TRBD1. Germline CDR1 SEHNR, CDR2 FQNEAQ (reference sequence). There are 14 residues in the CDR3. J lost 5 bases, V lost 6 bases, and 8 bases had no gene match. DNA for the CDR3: TGTGCCAGCAGTTCTAGGACAGGGCCTTATGGCTACACCTTC. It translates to CASSSRTGPYGYTF.